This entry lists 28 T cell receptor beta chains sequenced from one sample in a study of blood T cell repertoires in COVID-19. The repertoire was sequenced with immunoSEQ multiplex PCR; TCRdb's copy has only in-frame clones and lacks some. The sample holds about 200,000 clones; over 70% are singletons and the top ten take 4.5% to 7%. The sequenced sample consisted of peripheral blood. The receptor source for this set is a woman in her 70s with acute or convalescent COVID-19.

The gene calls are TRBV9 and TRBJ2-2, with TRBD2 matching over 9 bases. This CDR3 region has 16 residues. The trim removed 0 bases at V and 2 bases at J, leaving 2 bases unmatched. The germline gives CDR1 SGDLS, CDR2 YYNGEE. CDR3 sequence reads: CASSVGSGSNTGELFF. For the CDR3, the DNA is TGTGCCAGCAGCGTAGGTAGCGGGAGTAACACCGGGGAGCTGTTTTTT.

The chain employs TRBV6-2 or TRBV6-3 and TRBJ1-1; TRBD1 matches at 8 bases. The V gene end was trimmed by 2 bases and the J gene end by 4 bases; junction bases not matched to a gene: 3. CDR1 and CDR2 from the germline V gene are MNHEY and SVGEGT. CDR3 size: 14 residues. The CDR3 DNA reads TGTGCCAGCAGTTACAAGACAGGGGTCACTGAAGCTTTCTTT. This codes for CASSYKTGVTEAFF.

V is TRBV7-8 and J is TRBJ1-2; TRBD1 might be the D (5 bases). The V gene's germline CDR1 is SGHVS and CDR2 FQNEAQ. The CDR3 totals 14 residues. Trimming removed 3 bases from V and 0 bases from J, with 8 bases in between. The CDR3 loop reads CASSFRETNYGYTF. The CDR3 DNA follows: TGTGCCAGCAGCTTCAGGGAAACTAACTATGGCTACACCTTC.

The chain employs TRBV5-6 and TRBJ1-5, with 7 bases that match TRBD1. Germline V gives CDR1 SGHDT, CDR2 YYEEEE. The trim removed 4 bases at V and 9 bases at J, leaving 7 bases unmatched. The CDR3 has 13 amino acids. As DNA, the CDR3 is TGTGCCAGCAGCCGACAGGGCTTGGGGCCCCAGCATTTT. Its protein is CASSRQGLGPQHF.

The CDR3 here is CATSNRTGNINYEQYF. The DNA of the CDR3 is TGTGCCACCAGCAACCGGACAGGGAACATAAACTACGAGCAGTACTTC. The V call is TRBV15, the J call TRBJ2-7; TRBD1 matches 8 bases. Trimming removed 4 bases from V and 3 bases from J; junction bases left unmatched: 11. CDR1 is LNHNV and CDR2 is YYDKDF in the germline V gene (reference sequence). The CDR3 covers 16 residues.

The CDR3 nucleotides read TGTGCCATCAGTGCACAGGCGGTGAACACTGAAGCTTTCTTT. Amino acids: CAISAQAVNTEAFF. The chain is built from TRBV10-3 and TRBJ1-1, with a possible D match to TRBD1 (5 bases). The germline V gene has CDR1 ENHRY and CDR2 SYGVKD. V was pared by 4 bases and J by 0 bases, with 9 bases between. This CDR3 has 14 amino acids.

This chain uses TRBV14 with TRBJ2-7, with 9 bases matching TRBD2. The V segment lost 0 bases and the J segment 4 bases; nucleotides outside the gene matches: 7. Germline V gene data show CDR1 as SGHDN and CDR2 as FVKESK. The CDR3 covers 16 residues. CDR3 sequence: CASSQEYGGRGYEQYF. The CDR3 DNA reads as TGTGCCAGCAGCCAAGAATATGGCGGGAGGGGATACGAGCAGTACTTC. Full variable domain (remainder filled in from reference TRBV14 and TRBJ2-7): EAGVTQFPSHSVIEKGQTVTLRCDPISGHDNLYWYRRVMGKEIKFLLHFVKESKQDESGMPNNRFLAERTGGTYSTLKVQPAELEDSGVYFCASSQEYGGRGYEQYFGPGTRLTVT.

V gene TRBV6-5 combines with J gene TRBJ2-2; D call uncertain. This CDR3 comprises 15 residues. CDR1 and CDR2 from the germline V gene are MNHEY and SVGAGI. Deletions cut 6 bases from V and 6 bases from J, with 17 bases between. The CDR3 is CASSFHSALAGELFF. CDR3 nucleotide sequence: TGTGCCAGCAGCTTCCACAGTGCCCTCGCCGGGGAGCTGTTTTTT.

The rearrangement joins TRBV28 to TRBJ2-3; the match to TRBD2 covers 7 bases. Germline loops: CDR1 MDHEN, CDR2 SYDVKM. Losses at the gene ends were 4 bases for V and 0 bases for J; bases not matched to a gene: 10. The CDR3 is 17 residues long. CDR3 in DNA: TGTGCCAGCAGTTACTCACCGACTAGCCGAAGCACAGATACGCAGTATTTT. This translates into CASSYSPTSRSTDTQYF.

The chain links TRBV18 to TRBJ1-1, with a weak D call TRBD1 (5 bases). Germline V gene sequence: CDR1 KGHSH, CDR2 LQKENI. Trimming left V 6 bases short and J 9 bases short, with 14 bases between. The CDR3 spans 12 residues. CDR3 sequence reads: CASSPEKGKAFF. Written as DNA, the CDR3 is TGTGCCAGCTCGCCCGAGAAGGGGAAAGCTTTCTTT.

The CDR3 is CASSTRTGYGTDTQYF. In DNA, the CDR3 is TGTGCCAGCAGCACGCGGACAGGGTATGGCACAGATACGCAGTATTTT. The genes are TRBV11-3 and TRBJ2-3; TRBD1 aligns across 8 bases. This CDR3 region has 16 residues. Germline CDR1 reads SGHNT; CDR2 reads YENEEA. With V trimmed by 5 bases and J by 1 base, 8 bases remained unmatched.

The CDR3 here is CASSAPRDRGILNTEAFF. The CDR3, as DNA: TGTGCCAGCAGCGCCCCCCGGGACAGGGGAATTTTGAACACTGAAGCTTTCTTT. The J gene is TRBJ1-1, the V gene TRBV9; 10 positions match TRBD1. The CDR3 totals 18 residues. The V gene end was trimmed by 3 bases and the J gene end by 0 bases; junction bases not matched to a gene: 11. From germline, CDR1 is SGDLS and CDR2 YYNGEE.

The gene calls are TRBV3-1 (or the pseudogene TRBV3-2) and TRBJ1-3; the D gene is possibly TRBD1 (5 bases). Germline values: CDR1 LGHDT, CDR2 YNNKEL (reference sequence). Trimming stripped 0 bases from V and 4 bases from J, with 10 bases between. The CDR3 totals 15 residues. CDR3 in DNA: TGTGCCAGCAGCCAAGATGGGGGGGTCGGAAACACCATATATTTT. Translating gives CASSQDGGVGNTIYF.

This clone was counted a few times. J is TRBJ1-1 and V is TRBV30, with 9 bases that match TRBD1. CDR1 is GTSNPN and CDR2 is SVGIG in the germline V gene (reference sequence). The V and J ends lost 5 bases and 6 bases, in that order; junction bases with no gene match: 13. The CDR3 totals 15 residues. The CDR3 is CAWLRDRAFIAEAFF. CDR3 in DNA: TGTGCCTGGCTCCGGGACAGGGCGTTCATCGCTGAAGCTTTCTTT.

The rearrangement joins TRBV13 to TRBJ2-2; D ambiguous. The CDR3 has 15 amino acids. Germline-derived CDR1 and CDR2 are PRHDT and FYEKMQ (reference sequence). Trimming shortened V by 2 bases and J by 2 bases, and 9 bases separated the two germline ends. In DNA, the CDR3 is TGTGCCAGCAGCTTACTCGCCCTAAACACCGGGGAGCTGTTTTTT. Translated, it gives CASSLLALNTGELFF. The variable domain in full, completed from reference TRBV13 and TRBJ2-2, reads AAGVIQSPRHLIKEKRETATLKCYPIPRHDTVYWYQQGPGQDPQFLISFYEKMQSDKGSIPDRFSAQQFSDYHSELNMSSLELGDSALYFCASSLLALNTGELFFGEGSRLTVL.

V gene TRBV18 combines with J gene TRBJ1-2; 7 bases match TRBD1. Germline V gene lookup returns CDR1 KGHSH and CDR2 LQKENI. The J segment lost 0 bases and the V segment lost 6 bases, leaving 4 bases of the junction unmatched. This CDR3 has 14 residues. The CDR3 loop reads CASSSGTANYGYTF. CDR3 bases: TGTGCCAGCTCGTCCGGGACAGCTAACTATGGCTACACCTTC.

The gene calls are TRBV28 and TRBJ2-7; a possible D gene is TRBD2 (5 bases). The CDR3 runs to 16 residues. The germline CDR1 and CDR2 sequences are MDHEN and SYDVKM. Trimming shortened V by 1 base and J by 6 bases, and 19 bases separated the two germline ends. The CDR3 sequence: CASSLSLGPGWGEQYF. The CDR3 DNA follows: TGTGCCAGCAGTTTATCTTTGGGCCCGGGGTGGGGCGAGCAGTACTTC.

In nucleotides, the CDR3 is TGTGCCAGTGAAGCGGACCCTGCGGGAGATACGCAGTATTTT. Translation: CASEADPAGDTQYF. This rearrangement joins TRBV19 to TRBJ2-3; TRBD2 might be the D (5 bases). With 8 bases removed from V and 5 bases from J, the gap between germline ends came to 17 bases. The CDR3 runs 14 residues. Germline V CDR1 and CDR2: LNHDA, SQIVND (reference sequence).

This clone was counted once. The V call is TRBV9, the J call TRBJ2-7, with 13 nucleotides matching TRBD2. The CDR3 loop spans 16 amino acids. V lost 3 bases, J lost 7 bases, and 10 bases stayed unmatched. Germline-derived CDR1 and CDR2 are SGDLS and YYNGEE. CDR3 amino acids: CASSAGTSGMRGEQYF. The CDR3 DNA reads TGTGCCAGCAGCGCGGGGACTAGCGGGATGCGGGGGGAGCAGTACTTC. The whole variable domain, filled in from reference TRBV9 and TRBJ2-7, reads DSGVTQTPKHLITATGQRVTLRCSPRSGDLSVYWYQQSLDQGLQFLIQYYNGEERAKGNILERFSAQQFPDLHSELNLSSLELGDSALYFCASSAGTSGMRGEQYFGPGTRLTVT.

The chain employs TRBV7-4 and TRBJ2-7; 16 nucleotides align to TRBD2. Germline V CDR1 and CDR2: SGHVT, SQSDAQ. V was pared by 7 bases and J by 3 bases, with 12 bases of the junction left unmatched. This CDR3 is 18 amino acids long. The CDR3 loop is CASTNGTSGRAHRYEQYF. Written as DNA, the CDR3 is TGTGCCAGCACCAACGGGACTAGCGGGAGGGCCCATCGCTACGAGCAGTACTTC.

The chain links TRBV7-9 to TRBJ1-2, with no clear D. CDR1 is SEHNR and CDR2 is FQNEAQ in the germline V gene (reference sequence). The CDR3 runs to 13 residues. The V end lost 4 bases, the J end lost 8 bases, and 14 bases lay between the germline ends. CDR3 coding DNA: TGTGCCAGCAGCTCGATTTTGGGCAGGGGCTACACCTTC. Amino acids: CASSSILGRGYTF.

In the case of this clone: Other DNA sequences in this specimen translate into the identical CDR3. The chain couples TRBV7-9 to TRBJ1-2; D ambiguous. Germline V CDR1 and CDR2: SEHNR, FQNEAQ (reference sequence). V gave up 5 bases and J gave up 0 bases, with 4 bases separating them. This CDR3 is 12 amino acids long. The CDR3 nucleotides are TGTGCCAGCAGCACAGCTAACTATGGCTACACCTTC. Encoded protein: CASSTANYGYTF.

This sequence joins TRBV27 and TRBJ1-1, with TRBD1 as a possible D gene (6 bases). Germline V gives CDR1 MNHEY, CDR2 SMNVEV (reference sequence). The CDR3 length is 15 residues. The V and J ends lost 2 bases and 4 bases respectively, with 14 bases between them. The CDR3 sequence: CASSLKGGVGTEAFF. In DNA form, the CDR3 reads TGTGCCAGCAGTTTAAAGGGGGGGGTTGGCACTGAAGCTTTCTTT.

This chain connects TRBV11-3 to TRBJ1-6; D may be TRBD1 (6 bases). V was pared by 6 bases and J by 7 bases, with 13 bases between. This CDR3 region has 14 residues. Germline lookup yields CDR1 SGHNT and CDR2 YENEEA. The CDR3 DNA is TGTGCCAGCAGTGAGGACAGTACAAATTCACCCCTCCACTTT. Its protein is CASSEDSTNSPLHF.

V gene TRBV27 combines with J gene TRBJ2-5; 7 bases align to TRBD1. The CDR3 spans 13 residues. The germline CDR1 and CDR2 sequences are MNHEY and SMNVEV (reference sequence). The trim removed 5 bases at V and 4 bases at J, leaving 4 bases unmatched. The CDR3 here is CASSTGVRETQYF. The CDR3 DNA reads TGTGCCAGCAGTACAGGGGTTCGAGAGACCCAGTACTTC.

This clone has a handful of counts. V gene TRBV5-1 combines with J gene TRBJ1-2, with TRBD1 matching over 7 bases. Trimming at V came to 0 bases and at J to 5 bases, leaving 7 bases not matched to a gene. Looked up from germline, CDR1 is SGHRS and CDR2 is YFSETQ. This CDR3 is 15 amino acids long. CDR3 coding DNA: TGCGCCAGCAGCTTGGCGGGTGGGACAGCATATGGCTACACCTTC. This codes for CASSLAGGTAYGYTF.

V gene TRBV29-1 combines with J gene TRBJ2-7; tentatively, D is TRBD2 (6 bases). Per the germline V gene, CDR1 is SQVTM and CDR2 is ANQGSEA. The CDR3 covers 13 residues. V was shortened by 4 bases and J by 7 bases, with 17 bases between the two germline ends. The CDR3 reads CSVGGFLEGEQYF. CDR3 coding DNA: TGCAGCGTTGGTGGTTTTCTGGAGGGGGAGCAGTACTTC.

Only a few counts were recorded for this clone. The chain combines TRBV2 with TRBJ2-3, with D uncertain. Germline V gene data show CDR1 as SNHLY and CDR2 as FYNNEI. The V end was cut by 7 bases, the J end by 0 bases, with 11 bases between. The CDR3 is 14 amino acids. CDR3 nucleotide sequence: TGTGCCAGCAATGCAGTGTCTAGCACAGATACGCAGTATTTT. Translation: CASNAVSSTDTQYF.